Listed below are T cell receptor beta chains from one sample, sequenced in a study of T cells of healthy individuals. TCRdb fed the 5' RACE reads into MiXCR, producing one record per CDR3 protein. The sample holds tens of thousands of distinct CDR3 sequences, under 20% seen once. The origin of the receptors is a human donor in good health. The CDR3 runs from the conserved cysteine through the conserved F or W. D genes are given only for firm matches. The listing skips clone size in some rows; elsewhere it reads once, few, many or a size class.

-	TRBJ2-7	TRBV18	many	CASSPGHEASAAYEQYF	TGTGCCAGCTCACCAGGGCACGAGGCTAGCGCAGCCTACGAGCAGTACTTC
-	TRBJ2-7	TRBV7-9	-	CASSLALMGDSYEQYF	TGTGCCAGCAGCTTAGCGTTAATGGGGGACTCCTACGAGCAGTACTTC
-	TRBJ2-4	TRBV7-8	many	CASSHLVLEAKNIQYF	TGTGCCAGCAGCCACCTAGTGTTGGAGGCCAAAAACATTCAGTACTTC
-	TRBJ1-5	TRBV27	-	CASKVGQGINQPQHF	TGTGCCAGCAAGGTCGGGCAGGGCATCAATCAGCCCCAGCATTTT
-	TRBJ2-1	TRBV10-3	many	CAIRGDWGSYNEQFF	TGTGCCATCAGGGGGGACTGGGGGTCCTACAATGAGCAGTTCTTC
-	TRBJ2-7	TRBV25-1	-	CASSPSESQSSYEQYF	TGTGCCAGCAGTCCCTCAGAGTCCCAAAGCTCCTACGAGCAGTACTTC
TRBD2	TRBJ2-1	TRBV7-9	many	CASSGTSAKNSYNEQFF	TGTGCCAGCTCGGGGACTAGCGCTAAGAACTCCTACAATGAGCAGTTCTTC
TRBD1	TRBJ1-1	TRBV7-3	-	CASSLRGTGVNAYTEAFF	TGTGCCAGCAGCTTAAGGGGGACAGGGGTAAACGCGTACACTGAAGCTTTCTTT
-	TRBJ2-1	TRBV2	-	CASSEHPYNEQFF	TGTGCCAGCAGTGAACACCCTTACAATGAGCAGTTCTTC
TRBD1	TRBJ1-1	TRBV20-1	many	CSARPGTGGVQTEAFF	TGCAGTGCTAGGCCTGGGACAGGGGGCGTCCAGACTGAAGCTTTCTTT
-	TRBJ1-5	TRBV21-1	few	CASSNGGGPQHF	TGTGCCAGCAGTAACGGGGGTGGGCCCCAGCATTTT
-	TRBJ2-7	TRBV12-3/TRBV12-4	many	CASSPSSYEQYF	TGTGCCAGCAGCCCCAGCTCCTACGAGCAGTACTTC
-	TRBJ1-5	TRBV7-2	many	CASSPGNQPQHF	TGTGCCAGCAGTCCTGGGAATCAGCCCCAGCATTTT
-	TRBJ2-3	TRBV6-1	few	CASYEPPDTQYF	TGTGCCAGTTACGAGCCCCCAGATACGCAGTATTTT